Each of the 29 T cell receptor beta chains below was sequenced from the same sample in a study of cytomegalovirus exposure and HLA in healthy donors. This PCR relied on a set of 60 Vbeta primers and 13 Jbeta primers. Repertoires were generated with immunoSEQ multiplex PCR, while TCRdb's copy carries only in-frame clones and drops some. In the table there are under 200,000 clones, approximately 73% of which are singletons. Sequencing was done on a sample of PBMCs. The receptors here all came from a man between 50 and 59 years old in good health and CMV-seronegative.

This chain joins TRBV5-1 and TRBJ2-2; D is unresolved. V was clipped by 4 bases and J by 1 base, with 11 bases between them. The CDR3 has 15 amino acids. Germline V gene data show CDR1 as SGHRS and CDR2 as YFSETQ. The CDR3 region has the DNA TGCGCCAGCAGCCCAAGCACTCAGAACACCGGGGAGCTGTTTTTT. This gives the protein CASSPSTQNTGELFF. Drawing the rest from reference TRBV5-1 and TRBJ2-2, the complete variable domain is KAGVTQTPRYLIKTRGQQVTLSCSPISGHRSVSWYQQTPGQGLQFLFEYFSETQRNKGNFPGRFSGRQFSNSRSEMNVSTLELGDSALYLCASSPSTQNTGELFFGEGSRLTVL.

The rearrangement uses TRBV28 and TRBJ1-4; D not certain. Deletions cut 2 bases from V and 8 bases from J, with 12 bases between. The length of the CDR3 is 14 residues. CDR1 MDHEN and CDR2 SYDVKM come from the germline V gene. CDR3 sequence (DNA): TGTGCCAGCAGTTTAGGTACAGAGCGGGAAAAACTGTTTTTT. Translating it yields CASSLGTEREKLFF. Full variable domain (remainder filled in from reference TRBV28 and TRBJ1-4): DVKVTQSSRYLVKRTGEKVFLECVQDMDHENMFWYRQDPGLGLRLIYFSYDVKMKEKGDIPEGYSVSREKKERFSLILESASTNQTSMYLCASSLGTEREKLFFGSGTQLSVL.

Only a few counts were recorded for this clone. The chain is built from TRBV4-1 and TRBJ1-5, with TRBD1 matching 8 bases. This CDR3 is built from 17 residues. Germline CDR1 reads MGHRA; CDR2 reads YSYEKL. The trim removed 5 bases at V and 2 bases at J, leaving 11 bases unmatched. DNA of the CDR3: TGCGCCAGCAGCACCACCGACAGGGGCAACGGCAATCAGCCCCAGCATTTT. This gives the protein CASSTTDRGNGNQPQHF.

The V call is TRBV4-3, the J call TRBJ2-1, with D possibly TRBD1 on 6 matching bases. Trimming took 1 base from V and 4 from J, leaving 14 bases between them. Germline lookup yields CDR1 LGHNA and CDR2 YSLEER. The CDR3 is made up of 16 amino acids. The CDR3 reads CASSQAGQGPYNEQFF. The CDR3 nucleotides read TGCGCCAGCAGCCAAGCGGGGCAGGGGCCGTACAATGAGCAGTTCTTC.

The chain joins TRBV7-9 to TRBJ2-3; TRBD1 matches 7 bases. CDR1 is SEHNR, CDR2 FQNEAQ, per germline (reference sequence). This CDR3 spans 14 amino acids. Trimming cost V 8 bases and J 6 bases; bases outside gene matches: 11. CDR3 nucleotide sequence: TGTGCCAGCGGGGGCCGGGACAGTTCCGATACGCAGTATTTT. Its translation is CASGGRDSSDTQYF.

This clone has just a few counts. V is TRBV28 and J is TRBJ2-7; maybe TRBD1 (5 bases). The CDR3 is 11 amino acids. Germline V lookup: CDR1 MDHEN, CDR2 SYDVKM. The V gene lost 11 bases and the J gene lost 6 bases, with 14 bases spanning the gap. The CDR3 sequence is CAVVGQGEQYF. The CDR3 DNA is TGTGCCGTGGTAGGGCAGGGCGAGCAGTACTTC.

This clone was observed once. V is TRBV19 and J is TRBJ1-6; D perhaps matches TRBD1 (5 bases). The CDR3 is 12 residues long. Trimming took off 8 bases at V and 4 bases at J, with 6 bases between the two ends. Germline values: CDR1 LNHDA, CDR2 SQIVND (reference sequence). This CDR3 reads CASQGYNSPLHF. The DNA for the CDR3 is TGTGCCAGTCAGGGATATAATTCACCCCTCCACTTT.

This clone was counted only a few times. The chain carries TRBV29-1 and TRBJ2-2; unclear D gene. Deletions cut 4 bases from V and 6 bases from J, with 9 bases between. The CDR3 has 12 amino acids. CDR1 is SQVTM and CDR2 is ANQGSEA in the germline V gene. CDR3 amino acids: CSVAPGSGELFF. The CDR3 coding sequence is TGCAGCGTTGCCCCAGGATCCGGGGAGCTGTTTTTT.

This sequence joins TRBV5-6 and TRBJ1-1, with 9 bases aligning to TRBD1. Per the germline V gene, CDR1 is SGHDT and CDR2 is YYEEEE. CDR3 length: 14 residues. The V and J ends lost 2 bases and 4 bases, in that order; junction bases with no gene match: 3. CDR3 sequence reads: CASSLQGAGTEAFF. The CDR3 coding sequence is TGTGCCAGCAGCTTACAGGGGGCCGGCACTGAAGCTTTCTTT.

V usage is TRBV14 and J usage is TRBJ2-3; the match to TRBD2 covers 7 bases. This CDR3 is 19 amino acids long. Germline V CDR1 and CDR2: SGHDN, FVKESK. The V and J ends lost 0 bases and 4 bases, in that order; junction bases with no gene match: 16. CDR3 DNA sequence: TGTGCCAGCAGCCAAGAAACTAGCGACTCGACAATTTATGCAGATACGCAGTATTTT. Protein sequence: CASSQETSDSTIYADTQYF.

V and J are TRBV6-5 and TRBJ1-1, with D possibly matching TRBD1 (5 bases). This CDR3 region has 13 residues. Germline V CDR1 and CDR2: MNHEY, SVGAGI. V lost 7 bases, J lost 6 bases, and 15 bases lay in between. In DNA form, the CDR3 reads TGTGCCAGCACGGGCAGGGAGGTCGCTGAAGCTTTCTTT. Encoded protein: CASTGREVAEAFF.

This chain connects TRBV18 to TRBJ2-7; a possible D gene is TRBD2 (6 bases). This CDR3 contains 15 residues. Deletions cut 6 bases from V and 0 bases from J, with 15 bases between. Germline assignment: CDR1 KGHSH and CDR2 LQKENI. CDR3 protein: CASSPGTLISYEQYF. The CDR3 coding sequence is TGTGCCAGCTCGCCCGGGACTCTCATCTCCTACGAGCAGTACTTC.

The V gene is TRBV6-5, the J gene TRBJ2-5; maybe TRBD1 (6 bases). The CDR3 is 13 amino acids. The V gene lost 4 bases and the J gene lost 1 base, with 7 bases spanning the gap. Germline V lookup: CDR1 MNHEY, CDR2 SVGAGI. The CDR3 loop reads CASSLGGQETQYF. The DNA of the CDR3 is TGTGCCAGCAGTTTAGGGGGCCAAGAGACCCAGTACTTC.

This chain connects TRBV9 to TRBJ1-6; tentative D call: TRBD1 (5 bases). From germline, CDR1 is SGDLS and CDR2 YYNGEE. Trimming cost V 0 bases and J 6 bases, with 10 bases left between them. This CDR3 is built from 15 residues. The CDR3 loop reads CASSVDPGVNSPLHF. The DNA of the CDR3 is TGTGCCAGCAGCGTAGATCCGGGGGTTAATTCACCCCTCCACTTT.

On this clone: At one end the junction does not follow the germline gene, possibly because of a read error. The chain links TRBV7-3 to TRBJ2-7; 11 nucleotides agree with TRBD1. This CDR3 is 14 amino acids long. Germline V CDR1 and CDR2: SGHTA, FQGTGA. CDR3 nucleotide sequence: TGTGCCAGTTTGGGACAGGGGGGTTCCTACGAGCAGTGCTTC. It encodes CASLGQGGSYEQCF.

The chain employs TRBV7-3 and TRBJ2-1, with 7 bases that match TRBD2. Germline CDR1 and CDR2: SGHTA and FQGTGA. Trimming at V came to 1 base and at J to 4 bases, leaving 10 bases not matched to a gene. There are 17 residues in the CDR3. The CDR3 protein is CASSLMGTNLKYNEQFF. The CDR3 DNA reads TGTGCCAGCAGCTTAATGGGGACTAACCTAAAATACAATGAGCAGTTCTTC.

This chain joins TRBV5-1 and TRBJ1-6; 7 positions agree with TRBD1. V dropped 5 bases and J dropped 10; count of bases not matched to a gene: 9. CDR3 length: 14 residues. The V gene's germline CDR1 is SGHRS and CDR2 YFSETQ. CDR3: CASRDTGDASPLHF. The CDR3 bases are TGCGCCAGCAGGGACACAGGGGACGCCTCACCCCTCCACTTT.

The chain links TRBV6-5 to TRBJ2-7; possible D gene TRBD1, 5 bases. The CDR3 spans 12 residues. CDR1 is MNHEY and CDR2 is SVGAGI in the germline V gene. V was trimmed by 5 bases and J by 2 bases, leaving 7 bases between them. CDR3 sequence: CASSTGPYEQYF. In DNA, the CDR3 is TGTGCCAGCAGTACAGGTCCCTACGAGCAGTACTTC.

CDR3 region: CASSPTREGYNEQFF. CDR3 nucleotides: TGTGCCAGCAGTCCGACAAGGGAGGGCTACAATGAGCAGTTCTTC. V usage is TRBV7-2 and J usage is TRBJ2-1, with TRBD2 identical over 7 bases. The germline V gene encodes CDR1 SGHTA and CDR2 FQGNSA. V gave up 6 bases and J gave up 3 bases; unmatched junction bases: 8. CDR3 length: 15 amino acids.

This clone occurred a few times. The chain couples TRBV7-9 to TRBJ2-7; D possibly corresponds to TRBD1 (5 bases). Germline V lookup: CDR1 SEHNR, CDR2 FQNEAQ (reference sequence). The CDR3 loop spans 15 amino acids. Trimming pared 3 bases from V and 2 bases from J, leaving 14 bases between. DNA for the CDR3: TGTGCCAGCAGCTTGGACCACCAGGGCCCCTACGAGCAGTACTTC. Translated: CASSLDHQGPYEQYF.

This clone was counted only a few times. This chain links TRBV12-5 with TRBJ1-2; 8 bases agree with TRBD1. The CDR3 extends over 17 amino acids. Germline V gene lookup returns CDR1 LGHNT and CDR2 FRNRAP. V lost 0 bases, J lost 4 bases, and 10 bases stayed unmatched. CDR3 nucleotide sequence: TGTGCTAGTGGTTTGGTCCCAGTGGGACAGGTCCCCTATGGCTACACCTTC. Protein sequence: CASGLVPVGQVPYGYTF.

The V gene is TRBV7-6, the J gene TRBJ2-7, with TRBD2 matching over 9 bases. Germline CDR1 SGHVS, CDR2 FNYEAQ. J gave up 0 bases and V 10 bases, and 7 bases lay outside the gene matches. CDR3 length: 14 residues. The CDR3 coding sequence is TGTGCCACCGTAGCGGGGGCGGGCTCCTACGAGCAGTACTTC. Protein sequence: CATVAGAGSYEQYF.

The chain has TRBV19 and TRBJ2-2; D is unclear. The V end lost 4 bases, the J end lost 1 base, and 7 bases lay between the germline ends. The germline gives CDR1 LNHDA, CDR2 SQIVND (reference sequence). The CDR3 runs to 14 residues. CDR3 in DNA: TGTGCCAGTAGTAACCAGCGGAACACCGGGGAGCTGTTTTTT. This encodes CASSNQRNTGELFF. The complete variable domain, with remaining parts taken from reference TRBV19 and TRBJ2-2, reads DGGITQSPKYLFRKEGQNVTLSCEQNLNHDAMYWYRQDPGQGLRLIYYSQIVNDFQKGDIAEGYSVSREKKESFPLTVTSAQKNPTAFYLCASSNQRNTGELFFGEGSRLTVL.

The chain is built from TRBV5-5 and TRBJ1-4; no definite D call. CDR3 length: 15 amino acids. The germline gives CDR1 SGHKS, CDR2 YYEKEE (reference sequence). Trimming cost V 4 bases and J 0 bases, with 10 bases left between them. CDR3 in DNA: TGTGCCAGCAGCGCAACAGTGGCAACTAATGAAAAACTGTTTTTT. Residues: CASSATVATNEKLFF.

The chain links TRBV5-4 to TRBJ1-4; 8 nucleotides line up with TRBD1. The CDR3 totals 15 residues. J was trimmed by 2 bases and V by 4 bases; bases with no gene match: 4. Germline CDR1 SGHNT, CDR2 YYREEE (reference sequence). CDR3 coding DNA: TGTGCCAGCAGCCGCCGGACAGGGACTAATGAAAAACTGTTTTTT. This translates into CASSRRTGTNEKLFF.

The chain has TRBV6-5 and TRBJ2-1, with D perhaps TRBD1 (5 bases). V was clipped by 5 bases and J by 7 bases, with 9 bases between them. In germline, CDR1 is MNHEY, CDR2 SVGAGI. This CDR3 spans 12 amino acids. The CDR3 bases are TGTGCCAGCAGTGGACGGACAAATGAGCAGTTCTTC. Translating it yields CASSGRTNEQFF.

This clone occurred a few times. The V and J genes are TRBV6-6 and TRBJ2-4; 8 nucleotides line up with TRBD1. V lost 8 bases and J lost 12; bases outside the gene matches: 12. CDR1 MNHNY and CDR2 SVGAGI come from the germline V gene (reference sequence). This CDR3 has 13 amino acids. In DNA form, the CDR3 reads TGTGCCAGCCTTAATGGACAGGGTTTTAATCAGTACTTC. Translation: CASLNGQGFNQYF.

The chain uses TRBV28 and TRBJ2-6, with unresolved D. The germline gives CDR1 MDHEN, CDR2 SYDVKM. The V and J ends lost 5 bases and 3 bases respectively, with 11 bases between them. The CDR3 has 15 amino acids. The CDR3 DNA reads as TGTGCCAGCAGTCCCTCCCGAGTTGGGGCCAACGTCCTGACTTTC. Translation: CASSPSRVGANVLTF. Based on the CDR3 plus reference TRBV28 and TRBJ2-6, the full variable domain is DVKVTQSSRYLVKRTGEKVFLECVQDMDHENMFWYRQDPGLGLRLIYFSYDVKMKEKGDIPEGYSVSREKKERFSLILESASTNQTSMYLCASSPSRVGANVLTFGAGSRLTVL.

This clone has more than one count but fewer than ten. The J gene is TRBJ1-6, the V gene TRBV6-6; possible D gene TRBD1, 5 bases. From germline, CDR1 is MNHNY and CDR2 SVGAGI (reference sequence). The CDR3 spans 15 residues. V shed 6 bases and J shed 7 bases, with 16 bases lying between them. This chain's CDR3 is CASRSGGEFNSPLHF. The CDR3 DNA is TGTGCCAGCAGATCCGGAGGGGAATTCAATTCACCCCTCCACTTT.